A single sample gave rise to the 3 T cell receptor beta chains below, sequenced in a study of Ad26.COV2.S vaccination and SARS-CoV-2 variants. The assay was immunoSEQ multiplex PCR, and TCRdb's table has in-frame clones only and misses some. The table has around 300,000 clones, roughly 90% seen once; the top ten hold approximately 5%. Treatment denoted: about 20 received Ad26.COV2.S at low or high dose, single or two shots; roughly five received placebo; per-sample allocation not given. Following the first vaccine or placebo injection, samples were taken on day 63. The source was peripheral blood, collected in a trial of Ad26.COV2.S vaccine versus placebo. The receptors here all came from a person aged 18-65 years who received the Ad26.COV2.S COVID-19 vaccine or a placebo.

DNA of the CDR3: TGCGCCAGCAGCCAAGCGGACAGCTCCTACAATGAGCAGTTCTTC. Protein product: CASSQADSSYNEQFF. V and J are TRBV4-3 and TRBJ2-1; D is perhaps TRBD1 (6 bases). V was shortened by 1 base and J by 0 bases, with 7 bases between the two germline ends. CDR3 size: 15 residues. Germline V gene lookup returns CDR1 LGHNA and CDR2 YSLEER.

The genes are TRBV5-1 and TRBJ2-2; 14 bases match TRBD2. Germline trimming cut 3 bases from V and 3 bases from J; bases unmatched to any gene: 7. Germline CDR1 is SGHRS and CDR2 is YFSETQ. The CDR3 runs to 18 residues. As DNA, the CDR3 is TGCGCCAGCAGCTCCGGACTAGCGGGGGGTGTGGACACCGGGGAGCTGTTTTTT. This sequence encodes CASSSGLAGGVDTGELFF.

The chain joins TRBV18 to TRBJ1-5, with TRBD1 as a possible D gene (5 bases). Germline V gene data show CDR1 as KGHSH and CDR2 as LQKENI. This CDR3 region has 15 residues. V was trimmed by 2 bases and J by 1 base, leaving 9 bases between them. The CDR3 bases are TGTGCCAGCTCACCAGGGGGGGGGAGCAATCAGCCCCAGCATTTT. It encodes CASSPGGGSNQPQHF.